A selection of T cell receptor beta chains follows, all from one sample in a study of blood T cell repertoires in COVID-19. Sequencing was performed with immunoSEQ multiplex PCR; in TCRdb, only in-frame clones are kept and a portion is missing. The sample comprises 300,000 to 350,000 clones, around 90% of which are singletons, and about 2% rests with the top ten. What was sequenced was peripheral blood. The receptors come from a man aged 18 to 30 with active or convalescent COVID-19. Each CDR3 is given with its conserved first and last residue. Each record gives: clone size, D gene, J gene, V gene, CDR3 protein, CDR3 DNA. A D gene is named only where the DNA matches it firmly. Clone size is not always given. Where it is, it says once, few, many or a class for expanded clones.

once	TRBD2	TRBJ2-5	TRBV28	CASMASGTQTQYF	TGTGCCAGCATGGCTAGCGGGACACAGACCCAGTACTTC
NA	NA	TRBJ1-3	TRBV10-2	CASSPTTGNTIYF	TGCGCCAGTAGCCCTACTACTGGAAACACCATATATTTT
NA	TRBD1	TRBJ2-7	TRBV18	CASSPGTGRTYEQYF	TGTGCCAGCTCACCCGGGACAGGGCGAACCTACGAGCAGTACTTC
NA	TRBD2	TRBJ2-3	TRBV2	CASRAGTSVNTQYF	TGTGCCAGCAGGGCGGGGACTAGCGTCAATACGCAGTATTTT
NA	TRBD1	TRBJ2-7	TRBV28	CASSPGQGFNEQYF	TGTGCCAGCAGCCCGGGACAGGGGTTCAACGAGCAGTACTTC
NA	NA	TRBJ1-5	TRBV6-6	CASSPTGIGNQPQHF	TGTGCCAGCAGCCCTACAGGGATTGGCAATCAGCCCCAGCATTTT
NA	NA	TRBJ2-2	TRBV5-5	CASSSANTGELFF	TGTGCCAGCAGCTCGGCGAACACCGGGGAGCTGTTTTTT
NA	NA	TRBJ2-3	TRBV9	CASSAGGGPQTDTQYF	TGTGCCAGCAGCGCGGGCGGAGGGCCCCAAACAGATACGCAGTATTTT
NA	NA	TRBJ1-5	TRBV3-1/TRBV3-2	CASSQEIGSGQPQHF	TGTGCCAGCAGCCAAGAAATTGGCTCTGGTCAGCCCCAGCATTTT
NA	TRBD1	TRBJ2-6	TRBV7-8	CASSHPGTVVVSGANVLTF	TGTGCCAGCAGCCACCCCGGGACAGTCGTTGTCTCTGGGGCCAACGTCCTGACTTTC
NA	NA	TRBJ1-2	TRBV28	CATKSPSGGTNYGYTF	TGTGCCACCAAATCCCCTTCGGGGGGGACTAACTATGGCTACACCTTC
NA	NA	TRBJ2-1	TRBV19	CASSIGLNEQFF	TGTGCCAGTAGTATAGGACTGAATGAGCAGTTCTTC
NA	TRBD2	TRBJ2-7	TRBV28	CGRDLGLAGGWEQYF	TGTGGCCGGGACTTAGGACTAGCGGGAGGGTGGGAGCAGTACTTC
NA	NA	TRBJ2-7	TRBV5-4	CASSFGLYEQYF	TGTGCCAGCAGCTTCGGTCTCTACGAGCAGTACTTC
NA	NA	TRBJ2-2	TRBV4-3	CASSQDFNFPGELFF	TGCGCCAGCAGCCAAGATTTTAATTTCCCCGGGGAGCTGTTTTTT
NA	NA	TRBJ2-1	TRBV3-1/TRBV3-2	CASSQRGNLNEQFF	TGTGCCAGCAGCCAGAGGGGGAACCTCAATGAGCAGTTCTTC
few	NA	TRBJ2-3	TRBV6-6	CASSYSFPSTDTQYF	TGTGCCAGCAGTTACTCTTTCCCTAGCACAGATACGCAGTATTTT
NA	NA	TRBJ2-2	TRBV4-3	CASSQVFQVRTGELFF	TGCGCCAGCAGCCAAGTCTTCCAGGTCCGCACCGGGGAGCTGTTTTTT
NA	TRBD1	TRBJ1-2	TRBV19	CASSRQGAEAVSGYTF	TGTGCCAGTAGTAGACAGGGGGCAGAAGCTGTTAGTGGCTACACCTTC
once	NA	TRBJ1-4	TRBV9	CASSVAGINEKLFF	TGTGCCAGCAGCGTAGCGGGAATTAATGAAAAACTGTTTTTT
few	NA	TRBJ2-7	TRBV7-9	CASSSTYDVRGSYEQYF	TGTGCCAGCAGCTCAACCTACGATGTCAGAGGGTCCTACGAGCAGTACTTC
NA	TRBD2	TRBJ2-1	TRBV18	CASSPGLAHNEQFF	TGTGCCAGCTCACCGGGACTAGCCCACAATGAGCAGTTCTTC
NA	NA	TRBJ2-1	TRBV6-7	CASSYMPTGTWQFF	TGTGCCAGCAGTTACATGCCAACCGGGACATGGCAGTTCTTC
NA	NA	TRBJ1-5	TRBV11-2	CASSLGEGGSNQPQHF	TGTGCCAGCAGCTTAGGTGAGGGCGGTAGCAATCAGCCCCAGCATTTT
NA	TRBD1	TRBJ2-2	TRBV19	CAPWTGENTGELFF	TGTGCTCCCTGGACAGGGGAGAACACCGGGGAGCTGTTTTTT
once	NA	TRBJ1-2	TRBV9	CASSVDPGSGYGYTF	TGTGCCAGCAGCGTAGACCCGGGATCCGGATATGGCTACACCTTC
NA	NA	TRBJ2-7	TRBV6-6	CASTATGKRSYEQYF	TGTGCCAGCACGGCTACAGGGAAAAGATCCTACGAGCAGTACTTC
NA	NA	TRBJ2-4	TRBV19	CASSILGVNYESLAKNIQYF	TGTGCCAGTAGTATTTTGGGAGTAAATTACGAATCGCTAGCCAAAAACATTCAGTACTTC
many	NA	TRBJ2-1	TRBV19	CASSMGQEGYNEQFF	TGTGCCAGTAGTATGGGCCAAGAAGGCTACAATGAGCAGTTCTTC
NA	TRBD1	TRBJ2-1	TRBV19	CASSMWNRGWLSSYNEQFF	TGTGCCAGTAGTATGTGGAACAGGGGGTGGCTCAGCTCCTACAATGAGCAGTTCTTC
NA	NA	TRBJ2-5	TRBV4-3	CASSRQLSSSETQYF	TGCGCCAGCAGCCGCCAACTGTCAAGTTCGGAGACCCAGTACTTC